This entry concerns a single TCR beta chain. Its antigen remains unknown. A much more abundant neighbour one base away suggests this may be a read error. A single record per CDR3 protein comes from TCRdb applying MiXCR to the 5' RACE reads. The sample has 200,000 to 250,000 distinct CDR3 sequences; roughly a tenth are singletons. This record comes from a study of CD8 T cells in ankylosing spondylitis. Study-wide points: Reportedly, significant enrichment of disease-linked clones occurred in matched ankylosing spondylitis synovial fluid. Some motif variants had been reported before (in reactive arthritis synovial fluid and blood). Relatively rare in peripheral blood, disease-linked clones were also CD8+. A motif in TCR beta, a set of eight highly homologous variants, appeared characteristic of ankylosing spondylitis blood.

The CDR3 has 13 residues. CDR1 and CDR2 from the germline V gene are KGHSH and LQKENI. The material sequenced was blood, either unsorted or a sorted T cell fraction (not recorded which). The chain uses TRBV18 and TRBJ2-1; D is unresolved. This clonotype was sampled from a male donor with ankylosing spondylitis or in good health (not recorded which). CDR3 in DNA: TGTGCCAGCTCACCCCGGACCCCCAATGAGCCGTTCTTC. It codes for CASSPRTPNEPFF.